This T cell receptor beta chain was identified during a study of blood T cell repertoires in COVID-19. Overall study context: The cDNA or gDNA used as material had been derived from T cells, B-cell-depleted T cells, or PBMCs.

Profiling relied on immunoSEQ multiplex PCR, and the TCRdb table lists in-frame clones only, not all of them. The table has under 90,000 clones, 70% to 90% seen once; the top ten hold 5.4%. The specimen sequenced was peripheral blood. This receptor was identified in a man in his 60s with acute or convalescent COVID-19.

CDR3 residues: CASSKGGQGNSPLHF. The CDR3 bases are TGTGCCAGTAGTAAGGGAGGACAGGGTAATTCACCCCTCCACTTT. The chain combines TRBV19 with TRBJ1-6; 8 bases fit TRBD1. The CDR3 totals 15 residues. With 4 bases clipped from V and 6 bases from J, the junction kept 5 bases outside the gene matches. The germline CDR1 and CDR2 sequences are LNHDA and SQIVND (reference sequence).